These T cell receptor beta chains were read from a single sample in a study of cytotoxic CD8 clonotypes in ibrutinib-treated CLL. This table comes from immunoSEQ multiplex PCR, and its TCRdb copy is limited to in-frame clones, with some not included. The table lists 150,000 to 200,000 clones, roughly 84% of them singletons. Sequencing used PBMCs, obtained at disease progression, from a patient treated with ibrutinib. The receptors shown here come from a human donor with chronic lymphocytic leukemia. The CDR3 runs from the conserved cysteine through the conserved F or W. A D gene is named only where the DNA matches it firmly. Not every row has a clone size; where given, it reads once, few, many or a size class.

-,-,TRBJ1-4,TRBV7-9,CASSQTGVVEKLFF,TGTGCCAGCAGCCAGACCGGCGTGGTGGAAAAACTGTTTTTT
once,TRBD1,TRBJ1-1,TRBV2,CASSGDRVGVEAFF,TGTGCCAGCAGTGGAGACAGGGTTGGAGTGGAAGCTTTCTTT
once,TRBD2,TRBJ2-3,TRBV9,CASSVGGSYTDTQYF,TGTGCCAGCAGCGTGGGCGGGAGTTACACAGATACGCAGTATTTT
-,-,TRBJ2-3,TRBV6-5,CASSGPSPDTQYF,TGTGCCAGCAGTGGACCGTCCCCAGATACGCAGTATTTT
-,-,TRBJ2-7,TRBV27,CASRSVGSPALYEQYF,TGTGCCAGCCGATCGGTGGGAAGTCCGGCCCTCTACGAGCAGTACTTC
-,-,TRBJ2-1,TRBV11-1,CASSLWDISGSGVNNEQFF,TGTGCCAGCAGCTTATGGGACATCTCCGGGAGCGGGGTAAACAATGAGCAGTTCTTC
-,TRBD1,TRBJ2-1,TRBV29-1,CSVVPLTGVNNEQFF,TGCAGCGTTGTTCCCTTGACAGGGGTTAACAATGAGCAGTTCTTC
-,-,TRBJ2-3,TRBV9,CASSVGGAGDTQYF,TGTGCCAGCAGCGTAGGGGGAGCCGGAGATACGCAGTATTTT
-,TRBD2,TRBJ2-1,TRBV11-2,CASSFLALAGAYEQFF,TGTGCCAGCAGCTTCCTTGCCCTAGCGGGAGCGTATGAGCAGTTCTTC
-,TRBD1,TRBJ2-7,TRBV19,CASPLRQGQPSYEQYF,TGTGCCAGTCCCCTTAGACAGGGCCAACCATCCTACGAGCAGTACTTC
-,TRBD1,TRBJ2-2,TRBV11-3,CASSLGDRALSTGELFF,TGTGCCAGCAGCTTAGGGGACAGGGCCCTTTCGACCGGGGAGCTGTTTTTT
-,-,TRBJ2-1,TRBV30,CAWSVLGWLGGKDNEQFF,TGTGCCTGGAGTGTATTGGGTTGGCTGGGGGGAAAGGACAATGAGCAGTTCTTC
-,-,TRBJ1-5,TRBV27,CASSSQGGQPQHF,TGTGCCAGCAGTTCTCAGGGTGGCCAGCCCCAGCATTTT
few,TRBD1,TRBJ1-1,TRBV10-3,CASSGGLTEAFF,TGTGCCAGCTCAGGGGGGCTCACTGAAGCTTTCTTT
-,-,TRBJ2-7,TRBV11-2,CASSLGAAAYEQYF,TGTGCCAGCAGCTTAGGCGCGGCCGCCTACGAGCAGTACTTC
-,TRBD1,TRBJ1-4,TRBV5-8,CASSLAGGTNEKLFF,TGTGCCAGCAGCTTGGCAGGGGGGACTAATGAAAAACTGTTTTTT
-,TRBD1,TRBJ2-5,TRBV7-9,CASSLSTRGRRETQYF,TGTGCCAGCAGCTTAAGTACCAGGGGGCGTCGGGAGACCCAGTACTTC
-,-,TRBJ1-2,TRBV12-1,CASSSRARQGNDNYGYTF,TGTGCCAGCAGCTCCCGCGCTAGACAGGGGAATGATAACTATGGCTACACCTTC
-,-,TRBJ1-1,TRBV5-6,CASSLSGTKAFF,TGTGCCAGCAGCTTGAGTGGGACGAAAGCTTTCTTT
-,-,TRBJ2-3,TRBV7-2,CANRGEASTDTQYF,TGTGCCAATAGGGGGGAGGCATCCACAGATACGCAGTATTTT
-,TRBD2,TRBJ2-2,TRBV30,CAWSVNGGLAGVWGGTGELFF,TGTGCCTGGAGTGTAAATGGTGGATTAGCGGGAGTTTGGGGGGGCACCGGGGAGCTGTTTTTT
-,TRBD2,TRBJ2-5,TRBV29-1,CSSGAGGEETQYF,TGCAGCTCCGGGGCGGGAGGAGAAGAGACCCAGTACTTC
-,-,TRBJ2-5,TRBV5-6,CASSLYGGQETQYF,TGTGCCAGCAGCTTGTATGGCGGTCAAGAGACCCAGTACTTC
-,-,TRBJ1-2,TRBV19,CASSIGPTGYTF,TGTGCCAGTAGTATAGGGCCAACTGGCTACACCTTC
-,-,TRBJ2-3,TRBV11-1,CASSLTVSTDTQYF,TGTGCCAGCAGCTTAACAGTATCCACAGATACGCAGTATTTT
-,-,TRBJ1-2,TRBV19,CASSMAPGSYGYTF,TGTGCCAGTAGTATGGCGCCAGGGAGTTATGGCTACACCTTC
-,-,TRBJ2-1,TRBV7-2,CASSLVRAPYNEQFF,TGTGCCAGCAGCTTAGTCCGGGCACCCTACAATGAGCAGTTCTTC
-,TRBD1,TRBJ2-7,TRBV6-6,CASSDRVNEQYF,TGTGCCAGCAGCGACAGGGTAAACGAGCAGTACTTC
-,TRBD2,TRBJ2-1,TRBV9,CASSVEAAGGLNEQFF,TGTGCCAGCAGCGTAGAGGCAGCGGGAGGGCTTAATGAGCAGTTCTTC
-,TRBD1,TRBJ2-3,TRBV2,CASSTDRKNTDTQYF,TGTGCCAGCAGTACGGACAGGAAAAACACAGATACGCAGTATTTT
-,-,TRBJ1-1,TRBV30,CAWKYGTHGTEAFF,TGTGCCTGGAAGTACGGGACCCATGGCACTGAAGCTTTCTTT
-,-,TRBJ1-4,TRBV9,CASSGGGTTNEKLFF,TGTGCCAGCAGCGGTGGGGGTACAACTAATGAAAAACTGTTTTTT